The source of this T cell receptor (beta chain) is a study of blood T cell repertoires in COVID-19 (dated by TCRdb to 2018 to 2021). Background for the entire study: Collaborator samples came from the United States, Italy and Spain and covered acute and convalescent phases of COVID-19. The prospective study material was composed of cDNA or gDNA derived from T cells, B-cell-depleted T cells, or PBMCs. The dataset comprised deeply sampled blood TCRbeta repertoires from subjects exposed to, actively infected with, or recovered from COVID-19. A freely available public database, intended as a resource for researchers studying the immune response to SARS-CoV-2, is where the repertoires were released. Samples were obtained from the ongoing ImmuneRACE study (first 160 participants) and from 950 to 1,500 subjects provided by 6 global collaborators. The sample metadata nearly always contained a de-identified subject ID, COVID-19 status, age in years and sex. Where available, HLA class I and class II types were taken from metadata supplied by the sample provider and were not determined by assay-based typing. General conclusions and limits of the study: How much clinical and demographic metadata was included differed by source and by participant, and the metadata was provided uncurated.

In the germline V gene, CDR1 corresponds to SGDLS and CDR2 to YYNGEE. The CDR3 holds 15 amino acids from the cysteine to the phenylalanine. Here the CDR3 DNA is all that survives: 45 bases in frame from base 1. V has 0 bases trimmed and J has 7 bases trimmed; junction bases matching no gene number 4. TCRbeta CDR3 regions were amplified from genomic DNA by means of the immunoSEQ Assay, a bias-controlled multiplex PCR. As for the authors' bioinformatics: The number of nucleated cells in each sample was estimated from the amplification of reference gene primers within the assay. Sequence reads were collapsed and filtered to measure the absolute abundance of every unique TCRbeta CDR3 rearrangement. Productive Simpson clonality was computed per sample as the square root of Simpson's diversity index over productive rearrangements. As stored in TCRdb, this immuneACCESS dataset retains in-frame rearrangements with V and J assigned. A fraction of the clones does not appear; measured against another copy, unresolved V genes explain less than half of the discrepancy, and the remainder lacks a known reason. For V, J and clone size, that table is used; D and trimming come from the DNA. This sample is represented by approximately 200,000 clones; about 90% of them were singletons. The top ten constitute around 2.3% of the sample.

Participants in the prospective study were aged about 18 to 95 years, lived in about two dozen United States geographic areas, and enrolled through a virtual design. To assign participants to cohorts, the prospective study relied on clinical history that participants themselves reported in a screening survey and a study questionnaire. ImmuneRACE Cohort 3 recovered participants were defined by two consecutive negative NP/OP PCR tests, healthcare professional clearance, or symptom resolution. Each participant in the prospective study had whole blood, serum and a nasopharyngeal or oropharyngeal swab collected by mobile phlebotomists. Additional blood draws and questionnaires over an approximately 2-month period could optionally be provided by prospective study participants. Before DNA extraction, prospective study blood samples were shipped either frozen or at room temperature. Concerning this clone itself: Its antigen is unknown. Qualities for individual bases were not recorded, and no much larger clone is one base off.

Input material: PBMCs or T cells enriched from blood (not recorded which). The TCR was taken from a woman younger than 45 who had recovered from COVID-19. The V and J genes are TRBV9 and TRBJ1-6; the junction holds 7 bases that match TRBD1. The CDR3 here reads CASSVEGARNSPLHF. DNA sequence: TGTGCCAGCAGCGTAGAGGGGGCGCGGAATTCACCCCTCCACTTT.